This record covers a single TCR beta chain. Its antigen is still unknown. No clone much larger than this one lies a single base away; base qualities are absent. This record comes from a study of PD-1 blockade in classical Hodgkin lymphoma (TCRdb year 2020). About the investigation overall: Nivolumab dosing was 3 mg/kg intravenously every 2 weeks, continuing until either disease progression or unacceptable toxicity. To define a peripheral blood immune signature of response to PD-1 blockade in classical Hodgkin lymphoma, the study combined TCR beta sequencing with CyTOF.

The intended sense of this specimen's time point label: cycle 4 day 1 (C4D1), after less than seven weeks of nivolumab. All trial patients had relapsed after autologous stem cell transplantation, with cohorts A, B and C differing in prior brentuximab vedotin exposure. A total of roughly 60 patients with relapsed/refractory classical Hodgkin lymphoma made up the trial cohort, and each patient's best overall response was complete response, partial response or progressive disease. In the multi-cohort phase II CheckMate 205 trial, trial patients received single-agent nivolumab. Best overall response was determined by an independent review committee according to the 2007 International Working Group response criteria. Trial PBMCs were collected just before the start of nivolumab (C1D1) and during therapy at cycle 2 day 1 and cycle 4 day 1. After peripheral blood was drawn into 8 mL Vacutainer Cell Preparation Tubes, PBMCs were isolated by centrifugation and then cryopreserved.

The Qiagen DNeasy kit was used to extract genomic DNA both from unsorted PBMCs and from the negatively selected CD4+ and CD8+ fractions. Amplification of TCR beta CDR3 regions was done by immunoSEQ multiplex PCR with primers that anneal to V and J segments. A synthetic immune receptor repertoire was used to minimize amplification bias, and any remaining bias was removed computationally after sequencing. The paper's data handling went like this. Custom Python scripts were used to quantify repertoire diversity as the Shannon entropy index. Unsorted, CD4+ and CD8+ repertoires were analyzed separately, except for combined analyses in which CD4+ and CD8+ sequences were merged in silico. A clone counted as expanded when the clone's frequency after treatment rose at least 2-fold relative to C1D1, and clones undetected at baseline were given a pseudocount of 0.5. Clones with 0 or 1 copy at C1D1 were classified as singleton clones, and clones with 2 or more copies were classified as non-singleton clones. Clones expanded in unsorted samples were labelled as CD4+, CD8+ or unknown by matching protein sequences in sorted samples from the same patient. Wilcoxon tests on paired samples were used to test changes in diversity from C1D1 to C4D1. Not all clones reach the TCRdb copy of this immuneACCESS table, which keeps in-frame sequences only. Checked studies attribute under half of the gap to unresolved V genes and leave the rest unexplained. V and J calls and clone size follow that table, whereas D and trimming were derived from the DNA. The sample includes tens of thousands of clones, with roughly nine tenths observed a single time. The top ten hold 10% of the sample.

The germline V gene provides CDR1 SGHAT and CDR2 FQNNGV. Taken from cysteine to phenylalanine, the CDR3 has 15 residues. Only the CDR3 part of the read is kept: 45 bases, read in frame from the first base. V lost 2 bases and J lost 4 bases, and the count of bases not matched to a germline gene is 6. General findings and caveats noted by the study authors: By C4D1, a significant rise was seen in CD4+ TCR diversity but not in CD8+ TCR diversity (p=0.0027 vs p=0.16), and the rise was most apparent among complete responders (p=0.02). Baseline TCR diversity was reported to be lower in newly diagnosed patients than in healthy donors and to be lower still in relapsed/refractory patients. Trial patients with a complete response had baseline diversity similar to that of newly diagnosed patients, while partial responders and progressors had significantly lower diversity. Diversity was lower in patients who began nivolumab less than 1 year after ASCT, so these patients were left out of later analyses to avoid confounding by immune reconstitution. The study was limited to a single clinical trial cohort, and causes of repertoire differences, possibly disease activity or prior therapy, remained undefined.

Source: peripheral blood mononuclear cells (PBMCs), taken before the fourth cycle of nivolumab. This clonotype was sampled from a human donor with classical Hodgkin lymphoma. The sequence links TRBV11-2 to TRBJ2-5; TRBD2 matches 8 bases in the middle. The CDR3 region: CASSLFASGLETQYF. The base sequence is TGTGCCAGCAGCTTATTCGCTAGCGGGCTAGAGACCCAGTACTTC.